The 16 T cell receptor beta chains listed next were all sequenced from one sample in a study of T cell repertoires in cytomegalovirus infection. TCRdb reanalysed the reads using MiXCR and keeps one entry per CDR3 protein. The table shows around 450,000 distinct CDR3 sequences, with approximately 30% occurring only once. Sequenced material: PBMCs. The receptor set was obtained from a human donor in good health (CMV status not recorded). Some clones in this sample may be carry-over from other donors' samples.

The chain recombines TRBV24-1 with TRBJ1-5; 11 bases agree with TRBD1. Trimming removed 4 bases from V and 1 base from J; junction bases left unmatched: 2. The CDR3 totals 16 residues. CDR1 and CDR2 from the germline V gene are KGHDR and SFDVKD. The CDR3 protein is CATSEGTGGSNQPQHF. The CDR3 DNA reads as TGTGCCACCAGTGAAGGGACAGGGGGGAGCAATCAGCCCCAGCATTTT.

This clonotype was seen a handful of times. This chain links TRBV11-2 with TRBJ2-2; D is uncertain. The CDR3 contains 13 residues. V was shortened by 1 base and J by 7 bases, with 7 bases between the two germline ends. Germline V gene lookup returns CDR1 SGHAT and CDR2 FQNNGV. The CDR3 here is CASSLGTIGELFF. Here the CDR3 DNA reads TGTGCCAGCAGCTTAGGAACAATCGGGGAGCTGTTTTTT.

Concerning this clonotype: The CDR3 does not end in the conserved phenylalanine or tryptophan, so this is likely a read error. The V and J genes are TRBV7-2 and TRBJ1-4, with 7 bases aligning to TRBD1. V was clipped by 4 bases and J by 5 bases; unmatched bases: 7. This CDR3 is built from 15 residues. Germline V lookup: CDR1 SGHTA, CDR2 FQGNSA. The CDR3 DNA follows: TGTGCCAGCAGCTCAAAGGGGGCAAGAAATGAAAAACTGTTTTTG. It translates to CASSSKGARNEKLFL.

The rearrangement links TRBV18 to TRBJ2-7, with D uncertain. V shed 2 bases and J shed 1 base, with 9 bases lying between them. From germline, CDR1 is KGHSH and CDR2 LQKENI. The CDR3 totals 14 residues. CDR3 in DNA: TGTGCCAGCTCACCAGTCGCAGCTTCCTACGAGCAGTACTTC. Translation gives CASSPVAASYEQYF.

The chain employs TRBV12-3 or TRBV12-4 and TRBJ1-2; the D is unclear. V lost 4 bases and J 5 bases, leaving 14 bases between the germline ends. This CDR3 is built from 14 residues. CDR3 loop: CASSSYFGSYGYTF. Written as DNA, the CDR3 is TGTGCCAGCAGTTCCTACTTTGGGTCATATGGCTACACCTTC.

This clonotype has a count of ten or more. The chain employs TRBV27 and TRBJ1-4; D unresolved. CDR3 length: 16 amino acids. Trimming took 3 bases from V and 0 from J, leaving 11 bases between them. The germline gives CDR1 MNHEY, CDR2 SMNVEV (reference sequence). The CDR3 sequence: CASSFPQQSTNEKLFF. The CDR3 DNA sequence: TGTGCCAGCAGTTTCCCACAGCAATCAACTAATGAAAAACTGTTTTTT.

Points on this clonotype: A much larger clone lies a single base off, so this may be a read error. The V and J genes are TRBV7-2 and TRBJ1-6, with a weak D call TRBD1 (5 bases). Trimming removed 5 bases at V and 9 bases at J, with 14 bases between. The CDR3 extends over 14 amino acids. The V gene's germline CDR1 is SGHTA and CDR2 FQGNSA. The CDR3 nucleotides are TGTGCCAGCAGCGCGACAAGGGGAGGTTCACCCCTCCACTTT. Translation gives CASSATRGGSPLHF.

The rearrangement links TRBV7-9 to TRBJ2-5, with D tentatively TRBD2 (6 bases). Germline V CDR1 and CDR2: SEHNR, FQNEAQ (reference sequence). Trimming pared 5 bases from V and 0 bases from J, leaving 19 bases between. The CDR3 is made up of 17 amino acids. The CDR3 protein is CASSLNGRLTYQETQYF. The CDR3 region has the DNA TGTGCCAGCAGCCTGAACGGGAGACTGACGTACCAAGAGACCCAGTACTTC. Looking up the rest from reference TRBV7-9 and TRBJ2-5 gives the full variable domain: DTGVSQNPRHKITKRGQNVTFRCDPISEHNRLYWYRQTLGQGPEFLTYFQNEAQLEKSRLLSDRFSAERPKGSFSTLEIQRTEQGDSAMYLCASSLNGRLTYQETQYFGPGTRLLVL.

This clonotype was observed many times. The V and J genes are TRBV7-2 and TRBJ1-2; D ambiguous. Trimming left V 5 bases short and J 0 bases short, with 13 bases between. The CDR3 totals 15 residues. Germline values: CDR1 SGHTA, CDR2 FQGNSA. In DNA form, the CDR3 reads TGTGCCAGCAGCCTCGGACCTAATCCTAACTATGGCTACACCTTC. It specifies CASSLGPNPNYGYTF.

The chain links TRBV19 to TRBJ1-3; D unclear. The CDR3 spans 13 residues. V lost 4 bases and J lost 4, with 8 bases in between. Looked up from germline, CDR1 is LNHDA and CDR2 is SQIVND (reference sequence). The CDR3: CASSTGIGNTIYF. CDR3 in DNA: TGTGCCAGTAGTACAGGCATCGGAAACACCATATATTTT.

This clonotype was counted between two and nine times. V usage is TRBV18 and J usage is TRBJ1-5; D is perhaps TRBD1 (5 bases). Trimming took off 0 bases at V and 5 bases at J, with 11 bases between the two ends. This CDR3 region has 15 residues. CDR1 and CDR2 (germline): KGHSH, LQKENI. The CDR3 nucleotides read TGTGCCAGCTCACCACCGGCAGGGTGGGATCAGCCCCAGCATTTT. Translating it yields CASSPPAGWDQPQHF.

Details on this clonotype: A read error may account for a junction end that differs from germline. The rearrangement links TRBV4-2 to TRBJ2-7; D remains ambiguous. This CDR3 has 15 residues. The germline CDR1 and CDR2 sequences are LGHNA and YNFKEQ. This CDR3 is CAISQDKAAAYEHYF. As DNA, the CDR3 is TGTGCCATCAGCCAAGATAAGGCCGCCGCCTACGAGCATTACTTC.

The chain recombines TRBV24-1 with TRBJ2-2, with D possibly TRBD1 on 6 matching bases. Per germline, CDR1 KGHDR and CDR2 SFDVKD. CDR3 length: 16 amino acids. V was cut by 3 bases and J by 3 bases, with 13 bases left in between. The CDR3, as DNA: TGTGCCACCAGTGATCAGGGGATTAGGGACACCGGGGAGCTGTTTTTT. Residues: CATSDQGIRDTGELFF.

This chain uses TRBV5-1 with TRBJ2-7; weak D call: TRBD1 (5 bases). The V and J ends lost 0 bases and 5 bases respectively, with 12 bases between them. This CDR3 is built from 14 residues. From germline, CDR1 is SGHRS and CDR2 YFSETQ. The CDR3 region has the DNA TGCGCCAGCAGCTTGGGGACATCGTCGCACGAGCAGTACTTC. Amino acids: CASSLGTSSHEQYF. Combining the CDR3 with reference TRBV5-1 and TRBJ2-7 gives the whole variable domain KAGVTQTPRYLIKTRGQQVTLSCSPISGHRSVSWYQQTPGQGLQFLFEYFSETQRNKGNFPGRFSGRQFSNSRSEMNVSTLELGDSALYLCASSLGTSSHEQYFGPGTRLTVT.

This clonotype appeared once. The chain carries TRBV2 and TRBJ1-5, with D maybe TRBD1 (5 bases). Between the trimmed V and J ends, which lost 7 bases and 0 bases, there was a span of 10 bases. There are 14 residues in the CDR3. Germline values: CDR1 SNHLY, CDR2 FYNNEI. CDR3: CASKGLDSNQPQHF. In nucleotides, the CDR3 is TGTGCCAGCAAGGGACTGGATAGCAATCAGCCCCAGCATTTT.

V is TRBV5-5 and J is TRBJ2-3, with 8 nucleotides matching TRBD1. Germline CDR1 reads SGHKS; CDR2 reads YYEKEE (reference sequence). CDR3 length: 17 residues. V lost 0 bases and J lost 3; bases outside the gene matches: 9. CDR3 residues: CASSLVDRGELTDTQYF. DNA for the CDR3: TGTGCCAGCAGCTTGGTAGACAGGGGCGAATTGACAGATACGCAGTATTTT.